This TCR beta chain was identified during a study of T cell responses to AZD1222 COVID-19 vaccine. The CDR3 totals 15 residues. V was pared by 5 bases and J by 0 bases, with 3 bases of the junction left unmatched. Germline V lookup: CDR1 LNHDA, CDR2 SQIVND (reference sequence). Comments on this clone: No antigen is known for it.

Broader study findings: The donor cohort was predominantly white British with a female majority, and clonal diversity may have been underestimated.

Measured with immunoSEQ multiplex PCR; TCRdb has only the in-frame clones, and not every one. The table records 90,000 to 120,000 clones, more than 85% of them present only once. The sequence was obtained from an adult in good health. The chain carries TRBV19 and TRBJ2-1, with 8 bases aligning to TRBD2. Sequencing was performed on peripheral blood, taken on day 0 of AZD1222 vaccination. In nucleotides, the CDR3 is TGTGCCAGTAGTGTTAGCGGGAACTCCTACAATGAGCAGTTCTTC. This gives the protein CASSVSGNSYNEQFF.